This TCR beta chain was observed in a study of CD8 T cells in ankylosing spondylitis (dated by TCRdb to about 2017). For the wider study: T cell receptor beta repertoires were profiled in healthy donors and ankylosing spondylitis patients so that disease-linked TCR variants could be found. Samples of peripheral blood were taken, and for ankylosing spondylitis patients, synovial fluid was collected as well. In total, the full study cohort was made up of nearly 110 healthy donors and 25 ankylosing spondylitis patients. Here is what the overall study found, with its caveats: A TCR beta motif made up of fewer than 10 highly homologous amino acid variants appeared to be characteristic of blood from ankylosing spondylitis patients. The disease-linked clones were reported to be significantly enriched in matched synovial fluid samples from ankylosing spondylitis patients. Some TCR beta motif variants had previously been reported in synovial fluid and blood of reactive arthritis patients, which suggested common disease-initiation mechanisms. A CD8+ phenotype was shown by the disease-linked clones, which were found at relatively low frequencies in peripheral blood.

The germline V gene encodes CDR1 SGHAT and CDR2 FQNNGV. Germline trimming: 5 bases from V, 2 bases from J; junction bases outside gene matches: 13. From the cysteine up to the phenylalanine, the CDR3 has a length of 17 residues. The read is trimmed to its CDR3 DNA, 51 bases read in frame from base 1. The table lists this clonotype with a few counts. Its cognate antigen has yet to be identified. Base qualities are missing; no much larger clone stands one base away. Synovial fluid samples were paired with blood samples taken from the same ankylosing spondylitis patients. Sequencing instrument: Illumina HiSeq 2500. Quantitative 5'-RACE with molecular barcodes was used to prepare TCR beta libraries. Concerning the study's data processing: A new computational method, built on a probabilistic model of VDJ rearrangement, was used to identify disease-linked TCR variants. TCRdb trimmed the raw reads at Q25, called clones with MiXCR and kept productive beta chains. Rows matching on CDR3 protein sequence are summarized as one entry with the most common DNA and genes. The V and J calls shown here were made by TCRdb, not taken from the authors' results. The sample profile shows some 140,000 distinct CDR3 sequences; 8% to 9% of them were found once. The ten largest clones capture 6% to 9.5% of the sample.

The clonotype originates from a male donor with ankylosing spondylitis. The sequence joins TRBV11-2 to TRBJ2-3; TRBD1 fits 7 bases in the junction. The material sequenced was synovial fluid, either unsorted or a sorted T cell fraction (not recorded which). Here is the DNA: TGTGCCAGCAGCAACGCGGACCAGACAGGGTTCACAGATACGCAGTATTTT. Its product reads: CASSNADQTGFTDTQYF.